This T cell receptor (beta chain) was identified during a study of Ad26.COV2.S vaccination and SARS-CoV-2 variants (dated by TCRdb to the early 2020s). Looking at the study overall: Vaccine-arm donors were drawn from COV1001, a multicentre, randomized, double-blind, placebo-controlled phase I-IIa trial of Ad26.COV2.S in healthy adults. Ad26.COV2.S was given intramuscularly at 5x10^10 or 1x10^11 viral particles, as a single shot or as two shots 56 days apart. TCRbeta repertoire sequencing was used to assess the specificity and breadth of SARS-CoV-2-reactive T cell receptors after Ad26.COV2.S vaccination. A total of approximately 30 samples were included in the TCR-sequenced set, comprising about 20 Ad26.COV2.S vaccine recipients, 5 placebo recipients and 8 SARS-CoV-2 convalescent individuals. Trial participants were randomized into five groups of five: low-dose or high-dose Ad26.COV2.S given once or twice, or placebo on both occasions. Blinding of investigators to trial group allocation was maintained during experiments and outcome assessment.

The treatment or condition label on this specimen signifies: over 15 received Ad26.COV2.S at low or high dose, single or two shots; roughly five received placebo; per-sample allocation not given. Repertoires of vaccine and placebo recipients were sequenced from samples taken on day 63 after the first injection. In Cohort 1b, 25 or so adults aged 18-55 years were enrolled at a single site in Boston, USA, between 29 July and 7 August 2020. As a vaccine, Ad26.COV2.S was a replication-incompetent adenovirus type 26 vector that expressed a prefusion-stabilized SARS-CoV-2 spike protein derived from the original Wuhan strain. What the authors observed across the whole study: The authors noted that total T cell responses may have been underestimated by the TCR breadth and depth analyses. Ad26.COV2.S recipients had higher spike-specific TCR breadth than placebo recipients (P = 0.0014). Comparable non-spike TCR breadth was observed between vaccine and placebo recipients, consistent with only spike being contained in the vaccine. The study was not powered for comparison of responses between vaccine doses or regimens. After vaccination, spike-specific CD8+ and CD4+ T cell responses were reported to show substantial breadth.

The immunoSEQ Assay was the method used to sequence TCRbeta CDR3 regions. After extraction, genomic DNA underwent amplification by bias-controlled multiplex PCR, followed by high-throughput sequencing. The source study handled its data this way. To quantify the absolute abundance of every unique TCRbeta CDR3 region, sequences were collapsed and filtered. T cell fraction was estimated by normalizing TCRbeta template counts to usable DNA, with usable DNA measured through amplification of reference genes found in all nucleated cells. Repertoire TCRs were annotated as SARS-CoV-2-specific by exact matching of V gene, CDR3 amino acid sequence and J gene to a known reactive TCR set. The reference SARS-CoV-2 TCR set was derived from MIRA and filtered for enrichment in COVID-19-positive ImmuneCODE repertoires, a step that removed public or cross-reactive TCRs. Using the MIRA antigens, annotated TCRs were further analysed by specific ORF or by position within an ORF. Breadth was defined as the number of annotated unique rearrangements divided by the total number of unique productive rearrangements, and depth was defined as the summed frequency of the annotated unique rearrangements. Two-sided Wilcoxon rank-sum tests were used to compare TCR breadth between groups. TCRdb holds this immuneACCESS table with in-frame rearrangements only. Some clones are missing; in checked studies, unresolved V genes explain under half, and the rest has no known cause. That table supplies the V and J calls and clone size; D and trimming were determined from the DNA. Counted in this sample were under 250,000 clones; around 88% of them appeared once. The top ten constitute about 2.7% of the sample.

This clone was seen more than once but under ten times. The antigen it recognizes is unknown. Within one base of it there is no much larger clone, and no base qualities were kept. This sequence originates from a person between 18 and 60 years old who received the Ad26.COV2.S COVID-19 vaccine or a placebo. This material consisted of peripheral blood, taken in a trial of Ad26.COV2.S vaccine versus placebo.

The CDR3 corresponds to CASSLGTSGGGADTQYF. The sequenced DNA: TGTGCCAGCAGCCTCGGGACTAGCGGGGGGGGCGCAGATACGCAGTATTTT. Recombination joined TRBV4-2 with TRBJ2-3; TRBD2 agrees with 16 junctional bases. Via the germline V gene, CDR1 is LGHNA and CDR2 YNFKEQ. The CDR3 sequence holds 17 residues, the cysteine and phenylalanine included. Only the CDR3 portion is preserved as DNA: 51 bases, with reading frame beginning at the first base. Unmatched junction bases come to 5, with V trimmed by 4 bases and J by 4 bases.